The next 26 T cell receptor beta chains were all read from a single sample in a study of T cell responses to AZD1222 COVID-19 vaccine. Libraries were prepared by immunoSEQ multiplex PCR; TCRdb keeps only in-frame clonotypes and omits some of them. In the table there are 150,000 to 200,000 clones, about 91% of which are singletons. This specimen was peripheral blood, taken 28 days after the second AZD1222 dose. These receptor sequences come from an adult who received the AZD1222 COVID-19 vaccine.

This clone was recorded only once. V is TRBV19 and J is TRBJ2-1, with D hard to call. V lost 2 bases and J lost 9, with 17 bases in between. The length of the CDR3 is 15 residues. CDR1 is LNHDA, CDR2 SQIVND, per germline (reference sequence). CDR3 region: CASSIQADEVGEQFF. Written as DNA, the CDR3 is TGTGCCAGTAGTATACAGGCAGATGAGGTGGGTGAGCAGTTCTTC.

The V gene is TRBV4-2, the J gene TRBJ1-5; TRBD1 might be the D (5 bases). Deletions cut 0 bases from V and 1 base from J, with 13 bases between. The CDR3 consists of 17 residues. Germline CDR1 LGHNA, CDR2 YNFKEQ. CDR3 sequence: CASSQEGELSSNQPQHF. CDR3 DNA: TGTGCCAGCAGCCAAGAGGGGGAGCTGTCCAGCAATCAGCCCCAGCATTTT.

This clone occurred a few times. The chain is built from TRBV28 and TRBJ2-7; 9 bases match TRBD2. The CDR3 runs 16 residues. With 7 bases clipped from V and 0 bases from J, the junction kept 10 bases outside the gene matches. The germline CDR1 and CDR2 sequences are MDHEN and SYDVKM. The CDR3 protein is CASTFHSGGSSYEQYF. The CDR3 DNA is TGTGCCAGCACCTTCCATAGCGGGGGAAGCTCCTACGAGCAGTACTTC.

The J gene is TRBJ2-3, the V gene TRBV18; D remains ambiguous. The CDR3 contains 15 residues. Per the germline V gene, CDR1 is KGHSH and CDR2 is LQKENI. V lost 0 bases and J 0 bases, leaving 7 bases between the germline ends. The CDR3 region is CASSPPGISTDTQYF. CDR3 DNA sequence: TGTGCCAGCTCACCACCAGGGATTAGCACAGATACGCAGTATTTT.

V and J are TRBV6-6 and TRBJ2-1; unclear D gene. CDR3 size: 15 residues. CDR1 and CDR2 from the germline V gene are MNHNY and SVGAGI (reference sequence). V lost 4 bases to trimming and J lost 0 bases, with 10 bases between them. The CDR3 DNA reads TGTGCCAGCAGTTCCGGGCCGAGCTCCTACAATGAGCAGTTCTTC. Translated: CASSSGPSSYNEQFF.

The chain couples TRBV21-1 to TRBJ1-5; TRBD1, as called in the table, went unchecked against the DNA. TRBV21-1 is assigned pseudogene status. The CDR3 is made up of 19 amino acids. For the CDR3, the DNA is TGTGCCAGCAGCACCCTCCCGGGACAGGGGTTGAAAGGCAATCAGCCCCAGCATTTT. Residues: CASSTLPGQGLKGNQPQHF.

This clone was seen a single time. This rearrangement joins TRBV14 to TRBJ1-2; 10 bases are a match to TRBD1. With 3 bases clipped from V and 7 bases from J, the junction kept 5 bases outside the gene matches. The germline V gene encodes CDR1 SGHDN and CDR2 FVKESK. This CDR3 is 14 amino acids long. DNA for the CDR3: TGTGCCAGCAGCCACGACAGGGGGCTTAGTGGCTACACCTTC. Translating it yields CASSHDRGLSGYTF. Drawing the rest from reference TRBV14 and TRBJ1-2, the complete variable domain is EAGVTQFPSHSVIEKGQTVTLRCDPISGHDNLYWYRRVMGKEIKFLLHFVKESKQDESGMPNNRFLAERTGGTYSTLKVQPAELEDSGVYFCASSHDRGLSGYTFGSGTRLTVV.

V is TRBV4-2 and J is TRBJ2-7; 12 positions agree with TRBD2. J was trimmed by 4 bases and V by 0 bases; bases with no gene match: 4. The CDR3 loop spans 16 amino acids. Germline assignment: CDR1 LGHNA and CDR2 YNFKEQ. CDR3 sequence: CASSQDPSGGAYEQYF. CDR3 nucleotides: TGTGCCAGCAGCCAAGATCCTAGCGGGGGGGCGTACGAGCAGTACTTC.

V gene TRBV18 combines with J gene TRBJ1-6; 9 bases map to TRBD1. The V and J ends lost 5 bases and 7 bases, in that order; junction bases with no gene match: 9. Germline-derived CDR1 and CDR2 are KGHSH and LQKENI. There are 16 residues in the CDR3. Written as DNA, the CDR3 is TGTGCCAGCTCAAGTACAGGGGGCGCGGTAAATTCACCCCTCCACTTT. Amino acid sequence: CASSSTGGAVNSPLHF.

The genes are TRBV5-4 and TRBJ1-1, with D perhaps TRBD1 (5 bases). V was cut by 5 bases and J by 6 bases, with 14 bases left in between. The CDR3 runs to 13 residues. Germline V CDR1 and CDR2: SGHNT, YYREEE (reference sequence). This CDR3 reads CASSFYGTAEAFF. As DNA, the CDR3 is TGTGCCAGCAGTTTCTACGGGACGGCTGAAGCTTTCTTT.

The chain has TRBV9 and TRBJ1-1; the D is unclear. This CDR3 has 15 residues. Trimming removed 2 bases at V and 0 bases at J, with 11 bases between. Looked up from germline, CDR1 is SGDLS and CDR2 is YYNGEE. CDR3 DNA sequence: TGTGCCAGCAGCGTGGCAGGAGATATGAACACTGAAGCTTTCTTT. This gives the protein CASSVAGDMNTEAFF. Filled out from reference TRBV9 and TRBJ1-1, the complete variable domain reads DSGVTQTPKHLITATGQRVTLRCSPRSGDLSVYWYQQSLDQGLQFLIQYYNGEERAKGNILERFSAQQFPDLHSELNLSSLELGDSALYFCASSVAGDMNTEAFFGQGTRLTVV.

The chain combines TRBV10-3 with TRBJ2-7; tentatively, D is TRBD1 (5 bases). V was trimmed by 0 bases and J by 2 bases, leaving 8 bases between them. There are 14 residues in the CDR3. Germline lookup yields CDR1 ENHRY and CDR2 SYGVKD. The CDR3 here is CAISESRATYEQYF. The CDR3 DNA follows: TGTGCCATCAGTGAGTCCAGGGCCACCTACGAGCAGTACTTC.

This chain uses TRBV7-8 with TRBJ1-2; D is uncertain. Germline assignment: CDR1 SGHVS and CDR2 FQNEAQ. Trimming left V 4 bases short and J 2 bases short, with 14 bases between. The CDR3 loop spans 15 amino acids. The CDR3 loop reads CASSYNRETNYGYTF. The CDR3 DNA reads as TGTGCCAGCAGCTACAACAGAGAAACCAACTATGGCTACACCTTC.

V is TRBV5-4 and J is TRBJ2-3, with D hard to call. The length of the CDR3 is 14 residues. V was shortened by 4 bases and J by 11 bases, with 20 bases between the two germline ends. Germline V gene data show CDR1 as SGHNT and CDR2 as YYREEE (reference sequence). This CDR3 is CASSPRQISIGQYF. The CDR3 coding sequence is TGTGCCAGCAGCCCCCGGCAGATTTCGATCGGGCAGTATTTT.

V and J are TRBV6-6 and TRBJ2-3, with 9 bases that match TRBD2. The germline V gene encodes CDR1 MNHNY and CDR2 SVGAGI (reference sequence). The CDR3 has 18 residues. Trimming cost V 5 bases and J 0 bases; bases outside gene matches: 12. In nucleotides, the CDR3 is TGTGCCAGCAGTCCCCGCAGCGGGGGGCGCACTAGCACAGATACGCAGTATTTT. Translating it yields CASSPRSGGRTSTDTQYF.

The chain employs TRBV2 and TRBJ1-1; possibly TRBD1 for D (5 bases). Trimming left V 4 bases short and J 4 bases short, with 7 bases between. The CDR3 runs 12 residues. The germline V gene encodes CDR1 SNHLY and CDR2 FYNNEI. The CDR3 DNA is TGTGCCAGCAGTGTTGGGGGCACTGAAGCTTTCTTT. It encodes CASSVGGTEAFF.

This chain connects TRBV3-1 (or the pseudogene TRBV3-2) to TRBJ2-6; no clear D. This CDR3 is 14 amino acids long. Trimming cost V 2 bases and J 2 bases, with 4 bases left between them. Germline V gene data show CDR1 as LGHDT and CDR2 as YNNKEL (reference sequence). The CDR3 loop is CASSQSPGANVLTF. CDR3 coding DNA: TGTGCCAGCAGCCAATCCCCTGGGGCCAACGTCCTGACTTTC.

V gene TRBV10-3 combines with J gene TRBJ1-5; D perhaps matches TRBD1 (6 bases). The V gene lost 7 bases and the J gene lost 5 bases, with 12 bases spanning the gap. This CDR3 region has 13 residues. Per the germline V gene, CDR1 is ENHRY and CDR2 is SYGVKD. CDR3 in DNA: TGTGCCATCATGGGGGGGGCGGATCAGCCCCAGCATTTT. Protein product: CAIMGGADQPQHF.

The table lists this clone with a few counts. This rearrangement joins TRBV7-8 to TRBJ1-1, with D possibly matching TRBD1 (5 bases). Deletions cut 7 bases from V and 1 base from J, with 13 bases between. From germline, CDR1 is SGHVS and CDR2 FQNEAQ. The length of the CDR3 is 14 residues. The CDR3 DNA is TGTGCCAGCACAATGGGCAGGGCGAACACTGAAGCTTTCTTT. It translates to CASTMGRANTEAFF.

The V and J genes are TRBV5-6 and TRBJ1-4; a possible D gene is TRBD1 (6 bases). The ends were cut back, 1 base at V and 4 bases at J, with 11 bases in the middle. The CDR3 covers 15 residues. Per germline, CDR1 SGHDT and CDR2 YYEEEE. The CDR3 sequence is CASSLQTGINEKLFF. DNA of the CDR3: TGTGCCAGCAGCTTGCAAACAGGGATTAATGAAAAACTGTTTTTT.

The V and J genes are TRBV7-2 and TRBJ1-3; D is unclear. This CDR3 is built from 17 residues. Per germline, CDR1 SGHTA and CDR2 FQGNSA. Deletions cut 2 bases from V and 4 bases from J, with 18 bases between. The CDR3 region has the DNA TGTGCCAGCAGCTTACGGTCGTTCCCAGGAGAAGGAAACACCATATATTTT. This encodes CASSLRSFPGEGNTIYF.

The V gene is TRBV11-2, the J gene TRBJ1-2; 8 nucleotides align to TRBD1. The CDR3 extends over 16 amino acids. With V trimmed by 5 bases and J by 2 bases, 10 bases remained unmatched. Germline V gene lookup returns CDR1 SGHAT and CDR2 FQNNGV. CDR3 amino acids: CASSQWTGRPNYGYTF. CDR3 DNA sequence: TGTGCCAGCAGCCAATGGACAGGGCGGCCCAACTATGGCTACACCTTC. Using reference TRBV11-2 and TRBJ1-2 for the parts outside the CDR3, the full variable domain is EAGVAQSPRYKIIEKRQSVAFWCNPISGHATLYWYQQILGQGPKLLIQFQNNGVVDDSQLPKDRFSAERLKGVDSTLKIQPAKLEDSAVYLCASSQWTGRPNYGYTFGSGTRLTVV.

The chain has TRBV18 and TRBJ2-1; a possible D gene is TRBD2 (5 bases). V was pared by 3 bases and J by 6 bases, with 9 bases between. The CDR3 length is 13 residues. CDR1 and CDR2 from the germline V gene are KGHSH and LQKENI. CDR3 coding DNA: TGTGCCAGCTCACCGACTACCGCCAATGAGCAGTTCTTC. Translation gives CASSPTTANEQFF.

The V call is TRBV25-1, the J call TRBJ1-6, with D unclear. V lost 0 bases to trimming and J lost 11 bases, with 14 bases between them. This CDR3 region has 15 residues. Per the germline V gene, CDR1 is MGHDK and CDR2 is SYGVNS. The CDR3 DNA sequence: TGTGCCAGCAGTGAATATCTTAATGGGTTTACACCCCTCCACTTT. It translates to CASSEYLNGFTPLHF.

This CDR3 reads CASSLRTYEQYF. CDR3 sequence (DNA): TGTGCCAGCAGTCTCAGAACCTACGAGCAGTACTTC. The rearrangement joins TRBV2 to TRBJ2-7, with no clear D. V lost 5 bases and J 2 bases, leaving 7 bases between the germline ends. This CDR3 contains 12 residues. Germline lookup yields CDR1 SNHLY and CDR2 FYNNEI. The whole variable domain, remainder taken from reference TRBV2 and TRBJ2-7, is EPEVTQTPSHQVTQMGQEVILRCVPISNHLYFYWYRQILGQKVEFLVSFYNNEISEKSEIFDDQFSVERPDGSNFTLKIRSTKLEDSAMYFCASSLRTYEQYFGPGTRLTVT.

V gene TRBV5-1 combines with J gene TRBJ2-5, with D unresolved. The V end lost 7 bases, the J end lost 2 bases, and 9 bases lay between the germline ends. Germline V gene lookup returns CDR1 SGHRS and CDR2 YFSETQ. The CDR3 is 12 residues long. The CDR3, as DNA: TGCGCCAGCGGGCTACCTCAAGAGACCCAGTACTTC. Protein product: CASGLPQETQYF.